The TCR beta chain under discussion was sequenced for a study (dated by TCRdb to 2016 to 2018). This clonotype was counted many times. Its target antigen remains unknown. No much larger clonotype is one base removed from it; base qualities were not supplied. The protocol used for the library was RT-PCR. Sequencing used an Illumina MiSeq. In TCRdb, the public reads were trimmed at Q25 with fastp and aligned with MiXCR, with productive beta chains retained. Identical CDR3 protein sequences are pooled into one entry, listed with their most common genes and DNA. The sample includes about 680,000 distinct CDR3 sequences, with approximately 15% observed a single time. The ten largest clones take up 3.6% of the sample. CDR1 MNHEY and CDR2 SVGAGI are derived from the germline V gene. Trimming at the junction amounts to 6 bases on V and 0 bases on J, and the germline ends lie 12 bases apart. The CDR3, from cysteine to phenylalanine, totals 15 residues. Just CDR3 DNA is preserved here, 45 bases in frame from base 1.

The sequence was obtained from a female donor in good health, serving as a healthy control. The sample was memory CD4+ T cells from blood. Recombination joined TRBV6-5 with TRBJ1-3; the D gene lacks a confident call. The DNA is TGTGCCAGCAGCACCGGTTACGACTCTGGAAACACCATATATTTT. This sequence encodes CASSTGYDSGNTIYF.